These 22 T cell receptor beta chains came from one sample sequenced in a study of blood T cell repertoires in COVID-19. The repertoire was sequenced with immunoSEQ multiplex PCR; TCRdb's copy has only in-frame clones and lacks some. The sample consists of just over 250,000 clones, 75% to 95% of them appearing once. The sequencing input was peripheral blood. The receptors were sampled from a person aged 18 to 30 with COVID-19, enrolled during active disease.

The genes are TRBV6-1 and TRBJ2-3; 10 bases map to TRBD2. Per the germline V gene, CDR1 is MNHNS and CDR2 is SASEGT. J lost 4 bases, V lost 3 bases, and 10 bases had no gene match. CDR3 length equals 17 residues. The CDR3, as DNA: TGTGCCAGCAGTGACGTTATACTAGCGGGAACGGCAGATACGCAGTATTTT. It translates to CASSDVILAGTADTQYF.

The chain uses TRBV2 and TRBJ2-4, with 9 nucleotides matching TRBD2. The CDR3 runs to 20 residues. V gave up 5 bases and J gave up 2 bases; unmatched junction bases: 19. Germline lookup yields CDR1 SNHLY and CDR2 FYNNEI. The CDR3 DNA follows: TGTGCCAGCAGTATCCCCTCCTCAGCGGGAGGAATTCAAACCAAAAACATTCAGTACTTC. Its protein is CASSIPSSAGGIQTKNIQYF.

The genes are TRBV6-5 and TRBJ2-3; 8 positions agree with TRBD2. The trim removed 4 bases at V and 7 bases at J, leaving 10 bases unmatched. CDR1 and CDR2 (germline): MNHEY, SVGAGI. The CDR3 covers 15 residues. The CDR3 region is CASSSISGRVYTQYF. The CDR3 region has the DNA TGTGCCAGCAGTTCCATCAGCGGGAGAGTATATACGCAGTATTTT.

The chain carries TRBV5-4 and TRBJ2-5; D unresolved. V shed 4 bases and J shed 5 bases, with 18 bases lying between them. The CDR3 consists of 15 residues. Per the germline V gene, CDR1 is SGHNT and CDR2 is YYREEE (reference sequence). The CDR3 DNA follows: TGTGCCAGCAGCCCGACTCCCAGTTCTGTGGAGACCCAGTACTTC. As protein: CASSPTPSSVETQYF.

This CDR3 is CASSTWDSSYNEQFF. DNA of the CDR3: TGTGCCAGCAGCACGTGGGACAGCTCCTACAATGAGCAGTTCTTC. This chain links TRBV11-2 with TRBJ2-1; 7 positions match TRBD1. The CDR3 spans 15 residues. The V and J ends lost 5 bases and 0 bases, in that order; junction bases with no gene match: 4. Per germline, CDR1 SGHAT and CDR2 FQNNGV.

The chain carries TRBV6-5 and TRBJ2-1; D is unresolved. The length of the CDR3 is 13 residues. The germline V gene has CDR1 MNHEY and CDR2 SVGAGI. Trimming cost V 2 bases and J 7 bases, with 9 bases left between them. The CDR3 coding sequence is TGTGCCAGCAGTTACCCGACTGTGAATGAGCAGTTCTTC. Protein: CASSYPTVNEQFF.

The chain links TRBV27 to TRBJ1-2, with 9 bases matching TRBD1. Trimming cost V 4 bases and J 6 bases; bases outside gene matches: 6. Germline CDR1 reads MNHEY; CDR2 reads SMNVEV (reference sequence). This CDR3 is built from 14 residues. The CDR3 spells CASSSLQGADGYTF. The CDR3, as DNA: TGTGCCAGCAGTTCGTTACAGGGGGCGGATGGCTACACCTTC.

The V call is TRBV9, the J call TRBJ2-7; 7 bases align to TRBD1. The CDR3 is 14 amino acids. CDR1 and CDR2 from the germline V gene are SGDLS and YYNGEE. Trimming removed 0 bases from V and 3 bases from J; junction bases left unmatched: 3. The CDR3 region is CASSVEGTDYEQYF. The CDR3 bases are TGTGCCAGCAGCGTAGAAGGGACAGACTACGAGCAGTACTTC.

The chain employs TRBV12-3 or TRBV12-4 and TRBJ1-4, with D maybe TRBD1 (5 bases). The CDR3 is 13 residues long. Trimming pared 7 bases from V and 3 bases from J, leaving 9 bases between. DNA for the CDR3: TGTGCCAGCAAGGAAGGGGCTAATGAAAAACTGTTTTTT. Translation gives CASKEGANEKLFF.

As regards this clone: The sample has other DNA sequences that encode this CDR3 too. The chain recombines TRBV6-5 with TRBJ2-7; no clear D. Trimming removed 8 bases from V and 0 bases from J, with 5 bases in between. Germline CDR1 reads MNHEY; CDR2 reads SVGAGI. This CDR3 contains 11 residues. For the CDR3, the DNA is TGTGCCAGCCGGTACTCCTACGAGCAGTACTTC. Protein product: CASRYSYEQYF.

In its sample, this clone was seen once. The gene calls are TRBV9 and TRBJ1-5, with 7 bases aligning to TRBD1. CDR1 is SGDLS and CDR2 is YYNGEE in the germline V gene. After removal of 4 bases from V and 4 bases from J, the junction contained 5 bases not matched to a gene. The CDR3 totals 14 residues. CDR3 region: CASSRDSGNQPQHF. The CDR3 DNA reads as TGTGCCAGCAGCCGGGACAGCGGAAATCAGCCCCAGCATTTT.

The chain uses TRBV4-2 and TRBJ2-3; D call uncertain. The ends were cut back, 0 bases at V and 4 bases at J, with 14 bases in the middle. Looked up from germline, CDR1 is LGHNA and CDR2 is YNFKEQ. The CDR3 has 16 amino acids. The CDR3 reads CASSQERTRPADTQYF. In nucleotides, the CDR3 is TGTGCCAGCAGCCAAGAAAGAACCCGCCCAGCAGATACGCAGTATTTT.

The chain joins TRBV28 to TRBJ2-7, with a tentative D call TRBD1 (6 bases). Looked up from germline, CDR1 is MDHEN and CDR2 is SYDVKM. V was clipped by 6 bases and J by 2 bases, with 17 bases between them. The CDR3 totals 15 residues. This CDR3 reads CASSPPAGTTYEQYF. The CDR3 nucleotides read TGTGCCAGCAGCCCCCCAGCCGGGACAACCTACGAGCAGTACTTC.

The rearrangement joins TRBV14 to TRBJ2-5; D is possibly TRBD1 (6 bases). The germline gives CDR1 SGHDN, CDR2 FVKESK. CDR3 length: 13 amino acids. V shed 4 bases and J shed 11 bases, with 17 bases lying between them. DNA for the CDR3: TGTGCCAGCAGCCGCGAGGGGGTCCGGGTACAGTACTTC. This translates into CASSREGVRVQYF. Drawing the rest from reference TRBV14 and TRBJ2-5, the complete variable domain is EAGVTQFPSHSVIEKGQTVTLRCDPISGHDNLYWYRRVMGKEIKFLLHFVKESKQDESGMPNNRFLAERTGGTYSTLKVQPAELEDSGVYFCASSREGVRVQYFGPGTRLLVL.

The chain joins TRBV27 to TRBJ2-7, with TRBD2 matching 8 bases. J was trimmed by 0 bases and V by 2 bases; bases with no gene match: 3. Germline V gives CDR1 MNHEY, CDR2 SMNVEV (reference sequence). CDR3 length equals 15 residues. CDR3 residues: CASSLTAGASYEQYF. The CDR3 DNA reads TGTGCCAGCAGTTTAACAGCGGGAGCCTCCTACGAGCAGTACTTC.

This chain uses TRBV19 with TRBJ2-3; D is uncertain. The CDR3 has 13 amino acids. The germline gives CDR1 LNHDA, CDR2 SQIVND (reference sequence). Trimming stripped 5 bases from V and 0 bases from J, with 6 bases between. The chain's CDR3 is CASSGWSTDTQYF. Here the CDR3 DNA reads TGTGCCAGTAGTGGCTGGAGCACAGATACGCAGTATTTT.

V gene TRBV9 combines with J gene TRBJ2-1, with a weak D call TRBD2 (6 bases). The germline CDR1 and CDR2 sequences are SGDLS and YYNGEE. Trimming stripped 3 bases from V and 5 bases from J, with 21 bases between. The CDR3 consists of 17 residues. The CDR3 nucleotides are TGTGCCAGCAGCGATACCCCAAGCGGGCTCAGCAACAATGAGCAGTTCTTC. Translating it yields CASSDTPSGLSNNEQFF.

This chain links TRBV29-1 with TRBJ1-1, with 10 bases lining up with TRBD1. Germline values: CDR1 SQVTM, CDR2 ANQGSEA. The junction had 3 bases not matched to a gene; V was cut back by 4 bases and J by 1 base. The CDR3 loop spans 14 amino acids. The CDR3 DNA is TGCAGCGTTGGGGACAGGGGTGAGAACACTGAAGCTTTCTTT. Protein sequence: CSVGDRGENTEAFF.

The rearrangement joins TRBV6-9 to TRBJ2-7; tentatively, D is TRBD1 (5 bases). V was clipped by 0 bases and J by 2 bases, with 8 bases between them. Germline V gene lookup returns CDR1 MNHGY and CDR2 SVAAGI. This CDR3 is 14 amino acids long. The CDR3 coding sequence is TGTGCCAGCAGTTATTCCCGACAGACCTACGAGCAGTACTTC. Protein sequence: CASSYSRQTYEQYF.

This clone was detected only once. V and J are TRBV3-1 (or the pseudogene TRBV3-2) and TRBJ2-5, with TRBD2 identical over 7 bases. Germline CDR1 is LGHDT and CDR2 is YNNKEL (reference sequence). Trimming at V came to 1 base and at J to 2 bases, leaving 10 bases not matched to a gene. The CDR3 has 17 residues. The CDR3 region is CASSQVRWVGGQETQYF. CDR3 nucleotide sequence: TGTGCCAGCAGCCAAGTCCGCTGGGTGGGAGGGCAAGAGACCCAGTACTTC.

J is TRBJ1-3 and V is TRBV7-9, with a tentative D call TRBD1 (5 bases). Germline V lookup: CDR1 SEHNR, CDR2 FQNEAQ (reference sequence). Trimming shortened V by 5 bases and J by 8 bases, and 16 bases separated the two germline ends. There are 14 residues in the CDR3. In nucleotides, the CDR3 is TGTGCCAGCAGCCCCGTATCCGAGACAGACACCATATATTTT. Protein product: CASSPVSETDTIYF. Together with reference TRBV7-9 and TRBJ1-3, the CDR3 gives the full variable domain: DTGVSQNPRHKITKRGQNVTFRCDPISEHNRLYWYRQTLGQGPEFLTYFQNEAQLEKSRLLSDRFSAERPKGSFSTLEIQRTEQGDSAMYLCASSPVSETDTIYFGEGSWLTVV.

About this clone itself: The same CDR3 is also encoded by other DNA sequences in this sample. The chain combines TRBV3-1 (or the pseudogene TRBV3-2) with TRBJ2-1; D perhaps matches TRBD1 (6 bases). Between the trimmed V and J ends, which lost 1 base and 4 bases, there was a span of 11 bases. CDR1 and CDR2 (germline): LGHDT, YNNKEL (reference sequence). The CDR3 spans 15 residues. The chain's CDR3 is CASSQVAGVYNEQFF. The CDR3, as DNA: TGTGCCAGCAGCCAAGTAGCAGGGGTATACAATGAGCAGTTCTTC.